This T cell receptor beta chain came from a study of blood T cell repertoires in COVID-19. Study-level background: Samples representing acute and convalescent COVID-19 were sourced from the United States, Italy and Spain.

Repertoires were generated with immunoSEQ multiplex PCR, while TCRdb's copy carries only in-frame clones and drops some. Seen here are roughly 250,000 clones, around 85% observed once, and the top ten hold roughly 10%. The origin of this receptor is a woman of 80 years or more with acute or convalescent COVID-19. The specimen was peripheral blood.

CDR3 in amino acids: CASSPLQGGITEAFF. CDR3 DNA sequence: TGTGCCAGCAGCCCGTTACAGGGTGGTATCACTGAAGCTTTCTTT. This chain connects TRBV7-6 to TRBJ1-1, with a possible D match to TRBD1 (6 bases). V lost 5 bases to trimming and J lost 4 bases, with 17 bases between them. Germline V gives CDR1 SGHVS, CDR2 FNYEAQ. The CDR3 is 15 amino acids.